This TCR beta chain emerged from a study of T-cell reconstitution after alpha-beta-depleted transplantation in children. The ends lost 5 bases at V and 7 bases at J; junction bases unmatched: 13. Looked up from germline, CDR1 is SGHRS and CDR2 is YFSETQ. This CDR3 contains 16 residues. Unique molecular identifiers were incorporated during preparation of the TCRbeta library. TCRdb passed the PCR reads through MiXCR, listing each CDR3 protein once. The sample includes around 360,000 distinct CDR3 sequences, about a tenth of them seen just once. The sample here was PBMCs from the stem cell graft donor, taken from the stem cell graft. This TCR was sampled from a human donor who donated a stem cell graft to a child with acute lymphoblastic leukemia. The V gene is TRBV5-1, the J gene TRBJ2-1, with 9 bases identical to TRBD2. The CDR3 region has the DNA TGCGCCAGCAGTCCGACTAGCGGAGCGGATGATAATGAGCAGTTCTTC. It encodes CASSPTSGADDNEQFF.